A selection of T cell receptor beta chains follows, all from one sample in a study of a mutant IDH1 vaccine in newly diagnosed glioma. Profiled with immunoSEQ multiplex PCR; TCRdb holds only in-frame clones, not every one. The table lists around 78,000 clones, approximately 85% of them singletons, with roughly 2% in the top ten. Their antigen targets remain unknown. Sequenced material: PBMCs, taken from a glioma patient whose treatment included an IDH1 peptide vaccine. These TCRs come from a man aged 30 to 39 with glioma. Some clones in this sample may be carry-over from other donors' samples. The CDR3 runs from the conserved cysteine through the conserved F or W. A D gene is named only where the DNA matches it firmly. Clone size, where shown, is once, few, many, or a class for clones that have expanded.

J | V | D | size | CDR3 | DNA
TRBJ2-7 | TRBV30 | TRBD1 | NA | CAWSPGTGLTYEQYF | TGTGCCTGGAGTCCCGGGACAGGCCTAACCTACGAGCAGTACTTC
TRBJ2-1 | TRBV2 | TRBD1 | NA | CASSDWDRASEQFF | TGTGCCAGCAGTGATTGGGACAGGGCGTCGGAGCAGTTCTTC
TRBJ1-2 | TRBV5-6 | NA | NA | CASSLGTGDTYYGYTF | TGTGCCAGCAGCTTAGGCACGGGTGATACCTACTATGGCTACACCTTC
TRBJ1-1 | TRBV7-2 | NA | NA | CASSLYNTEAFF | TGTGCCAGCAGCTTATACAACACTGAAGCTTTCTTT
TRBJ2-5 | TRBV2 | NA | NA | CASIGRGETQYF | TGTGCCAGCATCGGCAGGGGTGAGACCCAGTACTTC
TRBJ2-1 | TRBV5-4 | NA | NA | CASSLKAERQFF | TGTGCCAGCAGCTTGAAAGCGGAGCGGCAGTTCTTC
TRBJ1-1 | TRBV7-3 | NA | NA | CASSSQGGTEAFF | TGTGCCAGCAGCTCACAGGGTGGGACTGAAGCTTTCTTT
TRBJ2-3 | TRBV30 | NA | NA | CAWSVLSPDTQYF | TGTGCCTGGAGTGTTCTTTCCCCAGATACGCAGTATTTT
TRBJ1-2 | TRBV5-1 | TRBD1 | NA | CASSPGQGEYTF | TGCGCCAGCAGCCCAGGACAGGGAGAATACACCTTC
TRBJ1-2 | TRBV25-1 | NA | NA | CASSEADRYGYTF | TGTGCCAGCAGTGAGGCTGACCGATATGGCTACACCTTC
TRBJ2-7 | TRBV5-4 | NA | NA | CASSGSGKEYF | TGTGCCAGCAGCGGATCAGGGAAAGAGTACTTC
TRBJ1-1 | TRBV9 | TRBD1 | NA | CASSPPSGGEAFF | TGTGCCAGCAGCCCTCCCTCAGGGGGCGAAGCTTTCTTT
TRBJ2-2 | TRBV2 | TRBD2 | NA | CASSARGDTGELFF | TGTGCCAGCAGTGCCCGGGGGGACACCGGGGAGCTGTTTTTT
TRBJ2-1 | TRBV9 | NA | few | CASSVGGSSNEQFF | TGTGCCAGCAGCGTAGGGGGGAGCTCCAATGAGCAGTTCTTC
TRBJ2-1 | TRBV19 | TRBD1 | NA | CASSNDRENEQFF | TGTGCCAGTAGTAACGACAGGGAGAATGAGCAGTTCTTC
TRBJ2-3 | TRBV29-1 | TRBD2 | NA | CRSSLAGGGTDTQYF | TGCAGGAGCTCCCTTGCGGGAGGGGGGACAGATACGCAGTATTTT
TRBJ1-2 | TRBV19 | TRBD1 | NA | CASSTGQGNGYTF | TGTGCCAGTAGTACGGGACAGGGGAATGGCTACACCTTC
TRBJ2-1 | TRBV5-1 | TRBD2 | NA | CASSLGTSASNEQFF | TGCGCCAGCAGCTTGGGGACTAGCGCTTCCAATGAGCAGTTCTTC
TRBJ2-7 | TRBV28 | TRBD2 | NA | CASSRRTSGGPSFSYEQYF | TGTGCCAGCAGCCGGAGGACTAGCGGAGGGCCGAGTTTTTCCTACGAGCAGTACTTC
TRBJ2-2 | TRBV7-2 | NA | NA | CASSRRARDTGELFF | TGTGCCAGCAGCCGGAGGGCTCGCGACACCGGGGAGCTGTTTTTT
TRBJ2-6 | TRBV29-1 | NA | NA | CSVGSDPTGANVLTF | TGCAGCGTTGGCTCTGACCCCACTGGGGCCAACGTCCTGACTTTC
TRBJ1-4 | TRBV11-3 | NA | NA | CASSLGGAQDEKLFF | TGTGCCAGCAGCTTAGGGGGGGCACAAGATGAAAAACTGTTTTTT
TRBJ2-3 | TRBV11-2 | TRBD2 | once | CASSQNLAGNTDTQYF | TGTGCCAGCAGCCAAAACCTAGCGGGGAACACAGATACGCAGTATTTT
TRBJ2-5 | TRBV2 | NA | NA | CASSRAQETQYF | TGTGCCAGCAGTCGGGCGCAGGAGACCCAGTACTTC
TRBJ2-7 | TRBV7-8 | NA | NA | CASSDTQGGLSSYEQYF | TGTGCCAGCAGCGACACGCAGGGGGGATTAAGCTCCTACGAGCAGTACTTC
TRBJ2-7 | TRBV7-9 | NA | NA | CASSLERGVGEQYF | TGTGCCAGCAGCTTAGAACGAGGGGTGGGGGAGCAGTACTTC
TRBJ1-2 | TRBV7-2 | TRBD1 | NA | CASSQTGGNYGYTF | TGTGCCAGCAGCCAGACAGGGGGCAACTATGGCTACACCTTC
TRBJ1-4 | TRBV9 | NA | NA | CASSSDGSSNEKLFF | TGTGCCAGCAGCTCTGACGGGTCATCTAATGAAAAACTGTTTTTT
TRBJ2-7 | TRBV6-5 | NA | NA | CASRDSFYEQYF | TGTGCCAGCCGGGACTCCTTCTACGAGCAGTACTTC
TRBJ2-7 | TRBV28 | TRBD1 | few | CASSLPGGVGHEQYF | TGTGCCAGCAGCTTACCAGGGGGCGTCGGACACGAGCAGTACTTC
TRBJ2-7 | TRBV7-3 | TRBD1 | few | CASRRGQGSGEQYF | TGTGCCAGCAGGCGGGGACAGGGTTCCGGCGAGCAGTACTTC
TRBJ2-7 | TRBV28 | NA | NA | CASSLPGVSAEQYF | TGTGCCAGCAGTTTACCTGGGGTATCGGCCGAGCAGTACTTC
TRBJ2-7 | TRBV7-2 | NA | NA | CASSRQDSYEQYF | TGTGCCAGCAGCCGACAGGACTCCTACGAGCAGTACTTC
TRBJ1-1 | TRBV4-2 | TRBD1 | few | CASSQRTGVSMNTEAFF | TGTGCCAGCAGCCAGAGGACAGGCGTTTCGATGAACACTGAAGCTTTCTTT
TRBJ1-2 | TRBV5-1 | NA | NA | CASSLEQEYGYTF | TGCGCCAGCAGCTTGGAACAGGAATATGGCTACACCTTC
TRBJ2-7 | TRBV18 | NA | NA | CASSPGLTGDHEQYF | TGTGCCAGCTCACCAGGACTAACGGGGGACCACGAGCAGTACTTC
TRBJ2-1 | TRBV7-2 | TRBD2 | NA | CAIQLAGALGEQFF | TGTGCCATCCAACTAGCGGGAGCTTTAGGGGAGCAGTTCTTC
TRBJ1-6 | TRBV6-5 | TRBD1 | NA | CASSRGQGANSPLHF | TGTGCCAGCAGCAGAGGACAGGGGGCTAATTCACCCCTCCACTTT
TRBJ1-2 | TRBV27 | NA | NA | CASMGVGYPGYGYTF | TGTGCCAGCATGGGGGTCGGCTACCCAGGCTATGGCTACACCTTC
TRBJ2-2 | TRBV28 | NA | few | CASSLTGNTGELFF | TGTGCCAGCAGTTTAACAGGGAACACCGGGGAGCTGTTTTTT
TRBJ2-1 | TRBV2 | NA | NA | CASSDESYNEQFF | TGTGCCAGCAGTGACGAGTCCTACAATGAGCAGTTCTTC
TRBJ2-1 | TRBV4-2 | TRBD1 | NA | CASSKGQGAGNEQFF | TGTGCCAGCAGCAAGGGACAGGGGGCAGGAAATGAGCAGTTCTTC